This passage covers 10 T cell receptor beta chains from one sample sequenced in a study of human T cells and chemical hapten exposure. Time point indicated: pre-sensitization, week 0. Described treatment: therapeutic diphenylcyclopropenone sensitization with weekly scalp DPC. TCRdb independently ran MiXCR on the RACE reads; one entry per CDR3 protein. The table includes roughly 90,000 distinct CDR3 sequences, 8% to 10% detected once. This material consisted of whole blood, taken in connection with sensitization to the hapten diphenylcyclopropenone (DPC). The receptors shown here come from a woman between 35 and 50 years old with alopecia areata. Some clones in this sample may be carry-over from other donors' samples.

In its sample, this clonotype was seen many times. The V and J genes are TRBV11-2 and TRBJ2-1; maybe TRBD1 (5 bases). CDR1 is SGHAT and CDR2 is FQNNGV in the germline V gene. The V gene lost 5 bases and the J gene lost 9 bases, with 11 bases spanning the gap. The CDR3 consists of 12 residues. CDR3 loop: CASSPRGSEQFF. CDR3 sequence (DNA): TGTGCCAGCAGCCCAAGGGGAAGTGAGCAGTTCTTC.

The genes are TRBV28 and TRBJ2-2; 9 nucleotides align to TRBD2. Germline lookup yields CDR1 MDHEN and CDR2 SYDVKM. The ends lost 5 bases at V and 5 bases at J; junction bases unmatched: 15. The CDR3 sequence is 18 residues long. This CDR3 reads CASSPRSASGVGTGELFF. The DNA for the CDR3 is TGTGCCAGCAGTCCCCGGAGCGCTAGCGGGGTAGGGACCGGGGAGCTGTTTTTT. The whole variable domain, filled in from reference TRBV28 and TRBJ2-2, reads DVKVTQSSRYLVKRTGEKVFLECVQDMDHENMFWYRQDPGLGLRLIYFSYDVKMKEKGDIPEGYSVSREKKERFSLILESASTNQTSMYLCASSPRSASGVGTGELFFGEGSRLTVL.

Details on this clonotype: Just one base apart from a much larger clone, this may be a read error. In DNA, the CDR3 is TGCAGTGCTAGAGATACTGGGTCCGGGGGAGGAAATACGCAGTATTTT. It yields the protein CSARDTGSGGGNTQYF. The V and J genes are TRBV20-1 and TRBJ2-3, with D tentatively TRBD2 (6 bases). V was cut by 0 bases and J by 7 bases, with 20 bases left in between. Looked up from germline, CDR1 is DFQATT and CDR2 is SNEGSKA (reference sequence). The CDR3 totals 16 residues.

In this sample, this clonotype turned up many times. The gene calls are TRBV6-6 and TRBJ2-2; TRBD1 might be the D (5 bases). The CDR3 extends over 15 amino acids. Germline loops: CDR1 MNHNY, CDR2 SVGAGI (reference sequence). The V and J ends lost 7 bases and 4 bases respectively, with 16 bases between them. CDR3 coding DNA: TGTGCCAGCACCACCTGGGGCGACTCCACCGGGGAGCTGTTTTTT. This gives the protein CASTTWGDSTGELFF.

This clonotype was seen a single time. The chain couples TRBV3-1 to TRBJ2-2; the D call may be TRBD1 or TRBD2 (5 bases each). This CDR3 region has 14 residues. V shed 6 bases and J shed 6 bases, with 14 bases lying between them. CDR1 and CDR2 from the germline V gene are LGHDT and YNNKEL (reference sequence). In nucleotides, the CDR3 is TGTGCCAGCAGGGGACCCCCCGAGGCCGGGGAGCTGTTTTTT. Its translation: CASRGPPEAGELFF.

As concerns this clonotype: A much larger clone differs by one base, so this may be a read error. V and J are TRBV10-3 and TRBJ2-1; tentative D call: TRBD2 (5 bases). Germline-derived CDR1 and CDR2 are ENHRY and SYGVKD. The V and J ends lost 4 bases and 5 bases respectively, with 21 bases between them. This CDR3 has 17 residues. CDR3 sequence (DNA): TGTGCCATCAGTGTTGGGATAGCGAGGCCTGCAGACAATGAGCAGTTCTTC. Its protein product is CAISVGIARPADNEQFF.

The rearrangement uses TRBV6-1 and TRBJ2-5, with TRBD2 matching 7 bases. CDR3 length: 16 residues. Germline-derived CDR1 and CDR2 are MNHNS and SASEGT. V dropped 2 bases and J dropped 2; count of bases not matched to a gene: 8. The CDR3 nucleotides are TGTGCCAGCAGTGAATATGGGGGGAGGGTTCAAGAGACCCAGTACTTC. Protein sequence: CASSEYGGRVQETQYF.

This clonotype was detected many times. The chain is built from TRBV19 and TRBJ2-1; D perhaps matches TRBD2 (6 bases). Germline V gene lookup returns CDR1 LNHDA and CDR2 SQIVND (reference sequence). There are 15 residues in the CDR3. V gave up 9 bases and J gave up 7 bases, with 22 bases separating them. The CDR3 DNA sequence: TGTGCCAGCAACCTCCGGGATCGCGGGATGAATGAGCAGTTCTTC. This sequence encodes CASNLRDRGMNEQFF.

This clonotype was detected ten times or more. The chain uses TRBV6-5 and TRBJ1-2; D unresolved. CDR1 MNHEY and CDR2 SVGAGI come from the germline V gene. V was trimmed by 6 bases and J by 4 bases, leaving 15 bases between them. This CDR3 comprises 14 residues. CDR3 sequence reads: CASSYDGQSYGYTF. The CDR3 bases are TGTGCCAGCAGCTACGACGGGCAGTCCTATGGCTACACCTTC.

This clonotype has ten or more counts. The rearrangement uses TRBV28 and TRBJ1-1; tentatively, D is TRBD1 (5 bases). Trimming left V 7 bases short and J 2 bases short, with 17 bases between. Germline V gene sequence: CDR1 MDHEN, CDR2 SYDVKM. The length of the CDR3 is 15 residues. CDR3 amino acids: CASTPRGRLNTEAFF. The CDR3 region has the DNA TGTGCCAGCACTCCCCGGGGCAGGCTTAACACTGAAGCTTTCTTT. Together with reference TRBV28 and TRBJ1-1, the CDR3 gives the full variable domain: DVKVTQSSRYLVKRTGEKVFLECVQDMDHENMFWYRQDPGLGLRLIYFSYDVKMKEKGDIPEGYSVSREKKERFSLILESASTNQTSMYLCASTPRGRLNTEAFFGQGTRLTVV.